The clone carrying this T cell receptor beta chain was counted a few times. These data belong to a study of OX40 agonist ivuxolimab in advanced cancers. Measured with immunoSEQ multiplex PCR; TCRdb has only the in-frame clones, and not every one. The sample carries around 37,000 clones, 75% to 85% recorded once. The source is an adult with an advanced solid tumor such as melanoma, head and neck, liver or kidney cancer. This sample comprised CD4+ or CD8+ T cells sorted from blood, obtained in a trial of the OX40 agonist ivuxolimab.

The CDR3 loop is CASSPRTGISNQPQHF. The DNA of the CDR3 is TGTGCCAGCAGTCCGCGAACAGGGATTAGCAATCAGCCCCAGCATTTT. V gene TRBV27 combines with J gene TRBJ1-5; possibly TRBD1 for D (6 bases). V was clipped by 5 bases and J by 0 bases, with 14 bases between them. Germline CDR1 is MNHEY and CDR2 is SMNVEV (reference sequence). The CDR3 sequence is 16 residues long.